The present entry profiles one T cell receptor (beta chain) with its context. Ophthalmopathy cases scored 3 or more on the Clinical Activity Score and 4 or more on NOSPECS grade, with duration below 3 months. The entry originates in a study of T cells in Graves' hyperthyroidism and ophthalmopathy. Germline V gives CDR1 LNHDA, CDR2 SQIVND (reference sequence). This CDR3 comprises 16 residues. Trimming removed 5 bases from V and 2 bases from J; junction bases left unmatched: 9. It was RNA transcripts that yielded the amplified TCR beta CDR3 regions. The HTBI primer set served for first-round RT-PCR of the TCR CDR3. In TCRdb, the multiplex PCR reads were re-called with MiXCR into one record per CDR3 protein. Of a few hundred thousand distinct CDR3 sequences detected, roughly 18% appear once; the ten largest clones hold roughly 15%.

What was sequenced was blood. The chain employs TRBV19 and TRBJ2-1, with 7 bases that match TRBD1. This TCR was sampled from a woman between 18 and 30 years old with Graves' ophthalmopathy. CDR3 sequence: CASSFATGSAYNEQFF. CDR3 DNA sequence: TGTGCCAGTAGTTTCGCGACAGGGAGCGCCTACAATGAGCAGTTCTTC.